Sequencing of this TCR beta chain was carried out in a study of T cell changes during pregnancy in multiple sclerosis. Germline loops: CDR1 WSHSY, CDR2 SAAADI. Trimming stripped 5 bases from V and 1 base from J, with 11 bases between. The CDR3 is made up of 14 amino acids. Profiling relied on immunoSEQ multiplex PCR, and the TCRdb table lists in-frame clones only, not all of them. The data contain around 55,000 clones, 93% of them singletons. This clonotype was obtained from a female donor with multiple sclerosis, enrolled in a pregnancy study. V and J are TRBV10-2 and TRBJ1-1, with D possibly TRBD1 on 5 matching bases. The sample in question was CD8+ T cells from peripheral blood mononuclear cells, obtained in the second trimester of pregnancy. CDR3 coding DNA: TGCGCCAGCAGTCTAGGGGTCGGGAACACTGAAGCTTTCTTT. Translated: CASSLGVGNTEAFF.